This is a list of T cell receptor beta chains from one sample in a study of blood T cells in healthy people across ages. TCRdb independently ran MiXCR on the 5' RACE reads; one entry per CDR3 protein. The repertoire holds about 570,000 distinct CDR3 sequences, roughly a quarter seen once, with around 20% in the top ten. Sequencing input: blood. Receptors originate from a woman aged 70-85 years in good health. The conserved cysteine and the conserved F or W are not part of the CDR3 here. The order of the fields is CDR3 protein, V gene, D gene, J gene. D genes are given only for firm matches.

CDR3: ASSQDRYSNQPQH
V: TRBV6-2/TRBV6-3
D: NA
J: TRBJ1-5

CDR3: AISAEINAAQY
V: TRBV10-3
D: NA
J: TRBJ2-5

CDR3: ASSQALGAIYEQY
V: TRBV4-3
D: NA
J: TRBJ2-7

CDR3: ASSLGGGSSNEQF
V: TRBV12-3/TRBV12-4
D: NA
J: NA

CDR3: ASSQFGETQY
V: TRBV19
D: NA
J: TRBJ2-5

CDR3: ASSYGTGGYEQY
V: TRBV5-1
D: TRBD1
J: TRBJ2-7

CDR3: AISKRIGTGAEETQY
V: TRBV10-3
D: TRBD1
J: TRBJ2-5

CDR3: SALVLAGSPLH
V: TRBV20-1
D: NA
J: TRBJ1-6

CDR3: ASSTRVPNIQY
V: TRBV7-2
D: NA
J: TRBJ2-4

CDR3: ASSSSTAGAQY
V: TRBV7-3
D: TRBD2
J: TRBJ2-3

CDR3: ASSWTLTNEKLF
V: TRBV5-6
D: NA
J: TRBJ1-4

CDR3: ASSLEYGYT
V: TRBV2
D: NA
J: TRBJ1-2

CDR3: ASSIVGGGDSKNIQY
V: TRBV7-2
D: TRBD2
J: TRBJ2-4

CDR3: ASSLTGSNCGYT
V: TRBV7-2
D: NA
J: TRBJ1-2

CDR3: ASSLESGQGRHEQY
V: TRBV4-1
D: TRBD1
J: TRBJ2-7

CDR3: SAWRSSGDNEQF
V: TRBV20-1
D: TRBD2
J: TRBJ2-1

CDR3: ASSPAAGVNSPLH
V: TRBV11-2
D: NA
J: TRBJ1-6

CDR3: ATSRGADGYGTYEQY
V: TRBV15
D: NA
J: TRBJ2-7

CDR3: ASSLQVAKHNEQF
V: TRBV5-1
D: NA
J: TRBJ2-1

CDR3: ASSQDINREYEQY
V: TRBV4-3
D: NA
J: NA

CDR3: ASSLAEGGRGYGYT
V: TRBV7-2
D: NA
J: TRBJ1-2

CDR3: ASTRTAISYEQY
V: TRBV7-8
D: NA
J: TRBJ2-7

CDR3: ASSQLGDRGSGEQY
V: TRBV7-6
D: TRBD1
J: TRBJ2-7

CDR3: ASSSPGFTGYT
V: TRBV4-2
D: NA
J: TRBJ1-2

CDR3: ASSRQAGNTIY
V: TRBV18
D: NA
J: TRBJ1-3

CDR3: ASSLWGGTSGKQETQY
V: TRBV27
D: TRBD2
J: TRBJ2-5

CDR3: ASGHTGVSGNTIY
V: TRBV12-5
D: TRBD1
J: TRBJ1-3

CDR3: ATRPGGNTGELF
V: TRBV7-2
D: TRBD2
J: TRBJ2-2

CDR3: ASSYSTGGRETQY
V: TRBV6-2/TRBV6-3
D: NA
J: TRBJ2-5

CDR3: ASSQSSGGPTDTQY
V: TRBV4-2
D: TRBD2
J: TRBJ2-3

CDR3: ASSYRPGLDFNNEQF
V: TRBV6-5
D: NA
J: TRBJ2-1

CDR3: ASRRGVGTEAF
V: TRBV6-6
D: NA
J: TRBJ1-1

CDR3: ASSLTTNSYEQY
V: TRBV11-3
D: NA
J: NA

CDR3: AWGWSRGRSPLH
V: TRBV30
D: NA
J: TRBJ1-6

CDR3: ASRAGNYGYT
V: TRBV27
D: NA
J: TRBJ1-2

CDR3: ATRPGQGYGDPGELF
V: TRBV24-1
D: TRBD1
J: TRBJ2-2

CDR3: SVVPPGRYGYT
V: TRBV29-1
D: NA
J: TRBJ1-2

CDR3: SARERGGRGETQY
V: TRBV20-1
D: TRBD2
J: TRBJ2-5

CDR3: ASGRDSPLH
V: TRBV25-1
D: NA
J: TRBJ1-6

CDR3: ASSFNDPGLAGSGQY
V: TRBV12-3/TRBV12-4
D: TRBD2
J: TRBJ2-7

CDR3: SARTQGGSSYNEQF
V: TRBV20-1
D: NA
J: TRBJ2-1

CDR3: ASSLIGGPLH
V: TRBV7-9
D: NA
J: TRBJ1-6

CDR3: ASSQPEQY
V: TRBV23-1
D: NA
J: TRBJ2-7

CDR3: ASSYPGTDTQY
V: TRBV6-6
D: NA
J: TRBJ2-3

CDR3: SVDRGTEAF
V: TRBV29-1
D: NA
J: TRBJ1-1

CDR3: SARALRGQGVGEQY
V: TRBV20-1
D: TRBD1
J: TRBJ2-7